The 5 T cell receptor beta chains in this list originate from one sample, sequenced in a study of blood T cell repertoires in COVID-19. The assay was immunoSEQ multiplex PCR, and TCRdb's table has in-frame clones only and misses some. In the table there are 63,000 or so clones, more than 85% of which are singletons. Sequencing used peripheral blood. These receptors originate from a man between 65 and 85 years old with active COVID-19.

In DNA, the CDR3 is TGCGCCAGCAGCCCCCGGCAAGTGAGGGAGCAGTACTTC. It is translated as CASSPRQVREQYF. The genes are TRBV5-1 and TRBJ2-7, with no clear D. CDR1 is SGHRS, CDR2 YFSETQ, per germline. Trimming removed 4 bases at V and 7 bases at J, with 15 bases between. This CDR3 has 13 amino acids.

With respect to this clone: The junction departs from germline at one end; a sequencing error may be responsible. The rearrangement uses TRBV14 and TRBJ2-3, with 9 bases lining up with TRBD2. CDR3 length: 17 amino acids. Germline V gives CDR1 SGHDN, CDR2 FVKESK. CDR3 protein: CASSQDLAGAGTDTQYF. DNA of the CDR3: TGTGCCAGCAGCCAAGATTTAGCGGGAGCCGGCACGGATACGCAGTATTTT.

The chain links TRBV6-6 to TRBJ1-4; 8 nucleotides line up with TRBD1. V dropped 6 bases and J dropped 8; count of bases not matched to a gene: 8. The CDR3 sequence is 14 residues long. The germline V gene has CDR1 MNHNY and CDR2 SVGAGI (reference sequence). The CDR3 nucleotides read TGTGCCAGCAGCCAAGGACAGGGTGGCGAAAAACTGTTTTTT. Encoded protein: CASSQGQGGEKLFF.

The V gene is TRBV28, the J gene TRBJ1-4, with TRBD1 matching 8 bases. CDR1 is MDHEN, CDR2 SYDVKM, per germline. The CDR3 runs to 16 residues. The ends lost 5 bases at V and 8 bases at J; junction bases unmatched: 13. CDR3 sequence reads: CASSPGQGPSLEKLFF. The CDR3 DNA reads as TGTGCCAGCAGTCCCGGACAGGGTCCCTCCCTGGAAAAACTGTTTTTT.

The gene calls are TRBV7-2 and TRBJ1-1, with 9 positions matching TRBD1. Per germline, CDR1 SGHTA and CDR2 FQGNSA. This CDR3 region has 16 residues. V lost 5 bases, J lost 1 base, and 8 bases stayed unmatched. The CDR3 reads CASSPRTGAANTEAFF. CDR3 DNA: TGTGCCAGCAGCCCTCGGACAGGGGCCGCGAACACTGAAGCTTTCTTT.